This T cell receptor (beta chain) was profiled in a study of response to subunit inactivated influenza vaccine (dated by TCRdb to the late 2010s). For the wider study: The study used deep quantitative T cell receptor repertoire profiling to track responses to a trivalent subunit inactivated influenza vaccine. What the authors observed across the whole study: It was suggested by the authors that each seasonal influenza vaccination may recruit only a limited number of new T cells.

V has 6 bases trimmed and J has 3 bases trimmed; junction bases matching no gene number 5. Including cysteine and phenylalanine, the CDR3 has 15 amino acids. Only the CDR3 DNA stays, 45 bases, in frame from base 1. The germline V gene yields MDHEN for CDR1 and SYDVKM for CDR2. This clonotype has only a few counts. This clone's antigen is unknown. Nothing much larger sits one base from this clone, and base qualities are not available. Receptor libraries were prepared by RT-PCR. The reads were generated on an Illumina HiSeq 2500. Clones were called with MiXCR by TCRdb after fastp trimmed the public reads at Q25, and only in-frame beta chains were retained. Duplicate CDR3 protein sequences are folded into a single record with the most common DNA and genes. The sample yields hundreds of thousands of distinct CDR3 sequences; about 11% were counted once. Of the sample, 11% falls within the top ten clones. Separately, the same data were catalogued under a study of T cells expressing NK-cell markers. The second paper states: TCR beta cDNA libraries were prepared using 5'RACE template switching, which introduced a universal primer site and unique molecular identifiers. TCR beta-chain repertoires were profiled in sorted CD3+CD56+NKG2C+, CD3+CD56+NKG2C- and CD3+CD56-NKG2C+ T-cell subsets from eight donors. Most of the eight sequenced donors were HCMV-seropositive and one was HCMV-seronegative. To restrict sorting to alphabetaTCR-expressing T cells, an anti-gammadeltaTCR antibody was added in several experiments. In a handful of donors, the dominant CD3+CD56+NKG2C+ clonotypes were found to rank among the top 10 CD8+ clonotypes and to make up roughly 1.0-7.0% of CD8+ T cells. Those dominant clonotypes were again the most abundant among CD3+CD56-NKG2C+ cells in a handful of donors, at roughly 25-65%. It remained unclear whether the expanded NKG2C-expressing T cell clones were specific for HCMV antigens. All eight donors whose samples were sequenced were randomly selected healthy volunteers, three of them men and five women. To determine HCMV serostatus, a commercial ELISA kit was used to detect HCMV-specific IgG in serum. Ficoll density gradient centrifugation was used to isolate peripheral blood mononuclear cells from blood. For a handful of donors, bulk peripheral blood T-cell repertoires were also sequenced from unsorted PBMC. Priming for cDNA synthesis came from the TCR beta constant segment, and two successive PCR amplification steps followed. Libraries were sequenced as 2 x 150 bp reads on Illumina HiSeq 2000/2500, MiSeq or NextSeq. MIGEC handled demultiplexing of the reads and grouping by UMI, while MiTCR was used to assemble and quantify clonotypes. To remove erroneous sequences, TCR cDNA sequences were retained only when supported by two or more reads. The tcR package was used for downstream repertoire analysis, and clonotypes were matched between fractions using CDR3 nucleotide sequence together with V segment. VDJmatch was used to annotate antigen specificity against VDJdb, with one amino acid substitution in CDR3 permitted.

The V and J genes are TRBV28 and TRBJ2-3; TRBD2 aligns with 11 central bases. This TCR was sampled from a man between 45 and 60 years old who received an inactivated influenza vaccine. Donor details come from another sample of the same person, matched by shared clones. The material was PBMCs from blood, obtained on the day of vaccination. The DNA sequence is given as TGTGCCAGCAGATTAGCGGGAGGGGGAACAGATACGCAGTATTTT. Its protein product is CASRLAGGGTDTQYF.